The present T cell receptor (beta chain) was sequenced within a study of Graves' ophthalmopathy and Graves' hyperthyroidism. General observations from the study: Sensitivity reached 85% to 90% and specificity over 65% for a 13-signature model separating ophthalmopathy from stable hyperthyroidism. Blood shared most expanded thyroid clonotypes above 0.001 frequency.

In this sample, this clonotype turned up many times. The target antigen is unknown. The authors amplified TCR beta CDR3 regions from RNA transcripts. The first round was an RT-PCR with HTBI primers, and the second round was a multiplex PCR. Using its own MiXCR run on the multiplex PCR reads, TCRdb lists one record per CDR3 protein. The table records almost 400,000 distinct CDR3 sequences, around 18% of them present only once. CDR1 is MDHEN, CDR2 SYDVKM, per germline. V was trimmed by 5 bases and J by 0 bases, leaving 10 bases between them. CDR3 length: 14 residues. J is TRBJ1-1 and V is TRBV28; D gene ambiguous. The sequence was obtained from a woman aged 18 to 35 with Graves' ophthalmopathy. Sequenced input: peripheral blood. The CDR3 loop reads CASSADRMNTEAFF. The DNA of the CDR3 is TGTGCCAGCAGTGCGGACCGCATGAACACTGAAGCTTTCTTT.